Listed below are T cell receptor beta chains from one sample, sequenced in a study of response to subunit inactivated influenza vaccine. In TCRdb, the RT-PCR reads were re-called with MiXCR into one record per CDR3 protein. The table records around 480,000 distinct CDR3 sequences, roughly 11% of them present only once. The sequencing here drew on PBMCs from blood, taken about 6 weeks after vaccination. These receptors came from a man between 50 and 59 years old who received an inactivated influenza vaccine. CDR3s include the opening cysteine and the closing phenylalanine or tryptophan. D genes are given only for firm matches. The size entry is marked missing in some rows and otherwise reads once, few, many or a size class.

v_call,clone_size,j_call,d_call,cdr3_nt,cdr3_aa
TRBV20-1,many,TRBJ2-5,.,TGCAGTGCTAGTACCGTAGCGGCAAGCACCGGGACCCAGTACTTC,CSASTVAASTGTQYF
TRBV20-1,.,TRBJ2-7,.,TGCAGTGCCAGGGGGGGCAGGGATCCCTACGAGCAGTACTTC,CSARGGRDPYEQYF
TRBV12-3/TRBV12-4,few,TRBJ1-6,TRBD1,TGTGCCAGCGGAACGGACAGGGGGCGTAACACCCTCCACTTT,CASGTDRGRNTLHF
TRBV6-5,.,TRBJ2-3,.,TGTGCCACAAAGTATGCAGATACGCAGTATTTT,CATKYADTQYF
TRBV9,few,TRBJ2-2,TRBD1,TGTGCCAGCAGCGTAGGAAGGGGGCTGAGCGGGGAGCTGTTTTTT,CASSVGRGLSGELFF
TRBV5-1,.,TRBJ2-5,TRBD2,TGCGCCAGCAGCCCAACAGCGGGGGGGGAGACCCAGTACTTC,CASSPTAGGETQYF
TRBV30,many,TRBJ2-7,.,TGTGCCTGGAGTTTGGATTCCAGAGCCTACGAGCAGTACTTC,CAWSLDSRAYEQYF
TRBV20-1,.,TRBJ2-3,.,TGCAGTGCTAGAGATTTCGGGGGCGCAGATACGCAGTATTTT,CSARDFGGADTQYF
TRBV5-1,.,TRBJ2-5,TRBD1,TGCGCCAGCAGCAAGGACAGGGCCGGCCAAGAGACCCAGTACTTC,CASSKDRAGQETQYF
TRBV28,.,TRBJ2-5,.,TGTGCCAGCAGTTCCGGCAGGAGCTCCCAAGAGACCCAGTACTTC,CASSSGRSSQETQYF
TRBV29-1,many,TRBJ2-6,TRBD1,TGCAGCGCCTGGACAGGGGACTCTGGGGCCAACGTCCTGACTTTC,CSAWTGDSGANVLTF
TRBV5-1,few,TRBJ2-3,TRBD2,TGCGCCAGCAGCGTGACTAGCGCGGCAGATACGCAGTATTTT,CASSVTSAADTQYF
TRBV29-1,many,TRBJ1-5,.,TGCAGCGTTGGACAGGCGGGCAATCAGCCCCAGCATTTT,CSVGQAGNQPQHF
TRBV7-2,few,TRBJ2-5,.,TGTGCCAGCAGCTTAACCCCCCCAGGGGGGGGGCCAGAGACCCAGTACTTC,CASSLTPPGGGPETQYF
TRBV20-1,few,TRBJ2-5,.,TGCAGTGCTGCCGGGAAGTACCAAGAGACCCAGTACTTC,CSAAGKYQETQYF
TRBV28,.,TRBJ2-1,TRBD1,TGTGCCAGCAGGACAGGGGGCTACTACAATGAGCAGTTCTTC,CASRTGGYYNEQFF
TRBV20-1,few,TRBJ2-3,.,TGCAGTGCACCGAGGGGGGGGGTGACAGATACGCAGTATTTT,CSAPRGGVTDTQYF
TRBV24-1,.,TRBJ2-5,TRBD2,TGTGCCACCAGTGATTTGCAAATGGGGGGGGAGACCCAGTACTTC,CATSDLQMGGETQYF
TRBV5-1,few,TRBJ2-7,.,TGCGCCAGCAAATTCCAGACAGCGTCCTCCTACGAGCAGTACTTC,CASKFQTASSYEQYF
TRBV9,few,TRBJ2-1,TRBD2,TGTGCCAGCAGCAACCCGGGACTAGCGGGAGTGTCCCCCTACAATGAGCAGTTCTTC,CASSNPGLAGVSPYNEQFF
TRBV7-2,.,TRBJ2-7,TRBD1,TGTGCCAGCAGCCCGAGGCCAGGGGGCTCGGGTGAGCAGTACTTC,CASSPRPGGSGEQYF
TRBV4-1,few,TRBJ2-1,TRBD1,TGCGCCAGCAGCCAACCTACGGACAGGGCCTCCTACAATGAGCAGTTCTTC,CASSQPTDRASYNEQFF